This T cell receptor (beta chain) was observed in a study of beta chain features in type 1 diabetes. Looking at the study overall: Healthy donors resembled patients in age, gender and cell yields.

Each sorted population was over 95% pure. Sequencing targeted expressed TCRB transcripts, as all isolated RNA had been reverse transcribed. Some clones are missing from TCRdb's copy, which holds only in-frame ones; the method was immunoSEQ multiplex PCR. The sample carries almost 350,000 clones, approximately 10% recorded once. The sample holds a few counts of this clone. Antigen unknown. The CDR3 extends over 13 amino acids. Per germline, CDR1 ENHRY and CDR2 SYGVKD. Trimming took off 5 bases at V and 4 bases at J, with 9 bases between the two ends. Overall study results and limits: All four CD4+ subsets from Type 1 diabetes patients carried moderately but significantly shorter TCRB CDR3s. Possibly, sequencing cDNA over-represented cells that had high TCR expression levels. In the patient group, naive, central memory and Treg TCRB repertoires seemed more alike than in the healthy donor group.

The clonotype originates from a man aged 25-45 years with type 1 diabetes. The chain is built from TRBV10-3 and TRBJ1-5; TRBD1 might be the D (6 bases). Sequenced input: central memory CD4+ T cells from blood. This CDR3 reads CAISKDSNQPQHF. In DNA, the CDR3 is TGTGCCATCAGTAAGGACAGTAATCAGCCCCAGCATTTT.